One sample yielded the 9 T cell receptor beta chains listed below, sequenced in a study of blood T cell repertoires in COVID-19. Sequencing used immunoSEQ multiplex PCR; TCRdb keeps in-frame clones, though not all of them. This table holds some 47,000 clones, roughly 86% found once. The sample comprised peripheral blood. The receptors shown here come from a woman aged 55-69 years with acute or convalescent COVID-19.

The V and J genes are TRBV27 and TRBJ1-3; maybe TRBD1 (6 bases). Looked up from germline, CDR1 is MNHEY and CDR2 is SMNVEV (reference sequence). CDR3 size: 14 residues. Trimming removed 5 bases from V and 7 bases from J, with 15 bases in between. CDR3 nucleotides: TGTGCCAGCAGTCCCGAGGGGGACCGTAACACCATATATTTT. Amino acids: CASSPEGDRNTIYF.

This chain connects TRBV29-1 to TRBJ2-1, with 10 positions matching TRBD2. The length of the CDR3 is 13 residues. V was clipped by 0 bases and J by 15 bases; unmatched bases: 8. From germline, CDR1 is SQVTM and CDR2 ANQGSEA. The CDR3 region is CSVEDSLAGVRFF. The CDR3 DNA reads as TGCAGCGTTGAAGATAGCCTAGCGGGGGTTCGGTTCTTC.

The CDR3 loop is CASSPSLGWVEGTEAFF. CDR3 in DNA: TGTGCCAGCAGCCCGTCGCTAGGATGGGTGGAGGGCACTGAAGCTTTCTTT. The chain has TRBV28 and TRBJ1-1; D is uncertain. Trimming cost V 6 bases and J 4 bases, with 24 bases left between them. The CDR3 spans 17 residues. CDR1 and CDR2 (germline): MDHEN, SYDVKM.

This clone has a handful of counts. The chain couples TRBV28 to TRBJ1-4; TRBD1 is a possible D gene (6 bases). V was cut by 6 bases and J by 1 base, with 9 bases left in between. Germline V gene sequence: CDR1 MDHEN, CDR2 SYDVKM. The CDR3 has 14 amino acids. In DNA form, the CDR3 reads TGTGCCAGCAGCAAGGACAGAACTAATGAAAAACTGTTTTTT. Translated: CASSKDRTNEKLFF. The complete variable domain, with remaining parts taken from reference TRBV28 and TRBJ1-4, reads DVKVTQSSRYLVKRTGEKVFLECVQDMDHENMFWYRQDPGLGLRLIYFSYDVKMKEKGDIPEGYSVSREKKERFSLILESASTNQTSMYLCASSKDRTNEKLFFGSGTQLSVL.

The chain employs TRBV3-1 (or the pseudogene TRBV3-2) and TRBJ2-7; D remains ambiguous. The CDR3 is 12 amino acids. Trimming cost V 1 base and J 4 bases, with 5 bases left between them. The germline gives CDR1 LGHDT, CDR2 YNNKEL (reference sequence). CDR3 sequence (DNA): TGTGCCAGCAGCCAAGGTCCTTACGAGCAGTACTTC. Its protein product is CASSQGPYEQYF.

The chain joins TRBV7-2 to TRBJ2-3, with 9 bases that match TRBD2. This CDR3 has 16 residues. From germline, CDR1 is SGHTA and CDR2 FQGNSA. V trimming: 3 bases; J trimming: 1 base; junction bases outside the gene matches: 5. The CDR3 DNA is TGTGCCAGCAGCTTCTGGGCTAGCGGGGGCACAGATACGCAGTATTTT. Residues: CASSFWASGGTDTQYF.

The genes are TRBV5-5 and TRBJ1-4; 9 bases map to TRBD1. V lost 4 bases and J lost 8; bases outside the gene matches: 15. Germline V lookup: CDR1 SGHKS, CDR2 YYEKEE (reference sequence). This CDR3 is 17 amino acids long. The CDR3, as DNA: TGTGCCAGCAGCCGACGCCCCCCGGGACAGGGTAGCGAAAAACTGTTTTTT. Protein: CASSRRPPGQGSEKLFF.

The chain carries TRBV7-3 and TRBJ1-1; D might be TRBD1 (6 bases). CDR1 and CDR2 from the germline V gene are SGHTA and FQGTGA. V lost 5 bases and J 5 bases, leaving 18 bases between the germline ends. CDR3 length: 15 amino acids. As DNA, the CDR3 is TGTGCCAGCAGCAAGTCGACTGGGGGCAATACTGAAGCTTTCTTT. This gives the protein CASSKSTGGNTEAFF.

V usage is TRBV28 and J usage is TRBJ1-5; no firm D call. The CDR3 consists of 12 residues. V was clipped by 2 bases and J by 12 bases, with 11 bases between them. Germline V gene sequence: CDR1 MDHEN, CDR2 SYDVKM. For the CDR3, the DNA is TGTGCCAGCAGTTTAACTATACTAAACCAGCATTTT. Its translation: CASSLTILNQHF. Drawing the rest from reference TRBV28 and TRBJ1-5, the complete variable domain is DVKVTQSSRYLVKRTGEKVFLECVQDMDHENMFWYRQDPGLGLRLIYFSYDVKMKEKGDIPEGYSVSREKKERFSLILESASTNQTSMYLCASSLTILNQHFGDGTRLSIL.